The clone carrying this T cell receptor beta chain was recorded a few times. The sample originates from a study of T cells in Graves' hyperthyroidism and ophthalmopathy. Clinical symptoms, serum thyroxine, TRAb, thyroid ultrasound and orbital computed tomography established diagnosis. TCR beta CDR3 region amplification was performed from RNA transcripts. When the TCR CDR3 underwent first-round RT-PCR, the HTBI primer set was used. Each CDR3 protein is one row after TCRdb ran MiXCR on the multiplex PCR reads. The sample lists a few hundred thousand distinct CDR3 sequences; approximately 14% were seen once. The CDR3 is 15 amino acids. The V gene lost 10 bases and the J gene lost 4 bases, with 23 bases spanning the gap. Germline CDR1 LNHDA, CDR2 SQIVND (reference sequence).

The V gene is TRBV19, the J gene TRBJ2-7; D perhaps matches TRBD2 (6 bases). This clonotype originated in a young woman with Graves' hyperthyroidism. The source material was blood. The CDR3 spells CATAEAQGGPYEQYF. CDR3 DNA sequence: TGTGCCACCGCAGAGGCTCAAGGAGGGCCGTACGAGCAGTACTTC.